Listed here are 10 T cell receptor beta chains from one sample, sequenced in a study of blood T cell repertoires in COVID-19. Using immunoSEQ multiplex PCR, the repertoire was profiled, and TCRdb retains in-frame clones only, with some absent. The sample carries a few hundred thousand clones, 80% to 90% recorded once. Sequencing used PBMCs or T cells enriched from blood (not recorded which). All receptors come from a woman under 30 in a cohort exposed to, infected with or recovered from COVID-19 (not recorded which).

This clone was seen only once. The chain is built from TRBV5-4 and TRBJ2-7; D not resolved. Germline V gives CDR1 SGHNT, CDR2 YYREEE (reference sequence). CDR3 size: 15 residues. V dropped 4 bases and J dropped 3 bases, with 17 bases sitting between them. The CDR3, as DNA: TGTGCCAGCAGCAGCTCGGTGGCGGATCACTACGAGCAGTACTTC. It encodes CASSSSVADHYEQYF. Filled out from reference TRBV5-4 and TRBJ2-7, the complete variable domain reads ETGVTQSPTHLIKTRGQQVTLRCSSQSGHNTVSWYQQALGQGPQFIFQYYREEENGRGNFPPRFSGLQFPNYSSELNVNALELDDSALYLCASSSSVADHYEQYFGPGTRLTVT.

V usage is TRBV19 and J usage is TRBJ1-5, with 8 bases fitting TRBD1. This CDR3 region has 15 residues. Germline V gene lookup returns CDR1 LNHDA and CDR2 SQIVND (reference sequence). J gave up 4 bases and V 8 bases, and 10 bases lay outside the gene matches. The CDR3 region is CASSTITGGNQPQHF. For the CDR3, the DNA is TGTGCCAGTTCCACGATTACAGGGGGAAATCAGCCCCAGCATTTT.

This chain uses TRBV28 with TRBJ1-4; 8 bases fit TRBD1. The CDR3 has 13 residues. Germline V gives CDR1 MDHEN, CDR2 SYDVKM. Germline trimming cut 0 bases from V and 13 bases from J; bases unmatched to any gene: 4. The DNA of the CDR3 is TGTGCCAGCAGTTTATGGGACAGGGAGGGACTGTTTTTT. Translating gives CASSLWDREGLFF. The variable domain in full, completed from reference TRBV28 and TRBJ1-4, reads DVKVTQSSRYLVKRTGEKVFLECVQDMDHENMFWYRQDPGLGLRLIYFSYDVKMKEKGDIPEGYSVSREKKERFSLILESASTNQTSMYLCASSLWDREGLFFGSGTQLSVL.

The chain couples TRBV7-9 to TRBJ1-1, with D possibly matching TRBD1 (6 bases). V was pared by 2 bases and J by 0 bases, with 10 bases between. CDR1 and CDR2 (germline): SEHNR, FQNEAQ (reference sequence). The CDR3 extends over 15 amino acids. CDR3 sequence: CASSLLDRLNTEAFF. In DNA form, the CDR3 reads TGTGCCAGCAGCTTACTAGACAGGTTGAACACTGAAGCTTTCTTT.

This clone appeared a single time. The rearrangement links TRBV7-2 to TRBJ2-1; TRBD1 matches 12 bases. The V gene end was trimmed by 0 bases and the J gene end by 4 bases; junction bases not matched to a gene: 4. The CDR3 spans 17 residues. Germline V gene sequence: CDR1 SGHTA, CDR2 FQGNSA. The DNA of the CDR3 is TGTGCCAGCAGCTTAGCCCCGGGACAGGGGGCATACAATGAGCAGTTCTTC. Its protein product is CASSLAPGQGAYNEQFF.

J is TRBJ1-4 and V is TRBV5-1; no reliable D call. The CDR3 contains 14 residues. Germline lookup yields CDR1 SGHRS and CDR2 YFSETQ. V gave up 1 base and J gave up 7 bases, with 11 bases separating them. The CDR3, as DNA: TGCGCCAGCAGCTTGCGATTTGCTAGTGAAAAACTGTTTTTT. It specifies CASSLRFASEKLFF.

The CDR3 DNA sequence: TGTGCCAGTAATAAGCGGGAGGGTTTCAATGAGCAGTTCTTC. This encodes CASNKREGFNEQFF. The rearrangement links TRBV19 to TRBJ2-1; 10 nucleotides agree with TRBD2. V shed 7 bases and J 6 bases; nucleotides not matched to a gene: 6. From germline, CDR1 is LNHDA and CDR2 SQIVND (reference sequence). The CDR3 has 14 amino acids. Variable domain in full (rest from reference TRBV19 and TRBJ2-1): DGGITQSPKYLFRKEGQNVTLSCEQNLNHDAMYWYRQDPGQGLRLIYYSQIVNDFQKGDIAEGYSVSREKKESFPLTVTSAQKNPTAFYLCASNKREGFNEQFFGPGTRLTVL.

This chain links TRBV19 with TRBJ1-1; D gene ambiguous. Germline CDR1 LNHDA, CDR2 SQIVND (reference sequence). Between the trimmed V and J ends, which lost 7 bases and 5 bases, there was a span of 20 bases. CDR3 length: 15 residues. DNA for the CDR3: TGTGCCAGTACTTCCCCCGGGGAAGAAAGGACTGAAGCTTTCTTT. It encodes CASTSPGEERTEAFF.

CDR3 in amino acids: CSAGEPDGYTF. In DNA form, the CDR3 reads TGCAGTGCCGGGGAACCCGATGGCTACACCTTC. The rearrangement joins TRBV20-1 to TRBJ1-2; D gene uncertain. This CDR3 has 11 amino acids. Trimming cost V 6 bases and J 6 bases, with 11 bases left between them. Per the germline V gene, CDR1 is DFQATT and CDR2 is SNEGSKA (reference sequence).

This clone came up a few times. The chain joins TRBV7-9 to TRBJ1-2, with D perhaps matching TRBD1 (5 bases). Trimming took 5 bases from V and 6 from J, leaving 19 bases between them. The CDR3 totals 15 residues. Germline CDR1 SEHNR, CDR2 FQNEAQ (reference sequence). This CDR3 is CASSPSRQRSDGYTF. CDR3 coding DNA: TGTGCCAGCAGCCCCTCGCGACAGAGGTCCGATGGCTACACCTTC.